The clone carrying this T cell receptor beta chain was observed at least ten times. Its specificity is unknown. Read data end 3 residues before the CDR3 end; the end is taken from the germline J gene. Data came from immunoSEQ multiplex PCR; TCRdb stores just in-frame clones and leaves some out. This sample carries almost 20,000 clones, none of them present only once. The data originate from a study of T cell clonality in common variable immunodeficiency. Notes on the study in general: CVID subjects shared fewer TCRbeta clones than healthy controls did. In common variable immunodeficiency, TCR beta chains reportedly carried fewer deletions and N-nucleotide insertions.

CDR3 length: 14 amino acids. In germline, CDR1 is LNHDA, CDR2 SQIVND (reference sequence). Trimming pared 3 bases from V and 1 base from J, leaving 9 bases between. The chain recombines TRBV19 with TRBJ1-2; possible D gene TRBD1, 6 bases. Sequenced: peripheral blood mononuclear cells. The TCR was taken from a human donor with common variable immunodeficiency. The CDR3 is CASSIRTDNYGYTF. The CDR3 bases that were read are TGTGCCAGTAGTATCCGGACAGATAACTATGGC.